A selection of T cell receptor beta chains follows, all from one sample in a study of early T cells in non-severe SARS-CoV-2 infection. TCRdb analysed the 5' RACE reads with MiXCR anew, one entry per CDR3 protein. The sample records 30,000 to 40,000 distinct CDR3 sequences, about 5% being singletons. Input material: whole blood. The receptors were sampled from an adult who was a healthcare worker with PCR-confirmed SARS-CoV-2 infection or an uninfected control (not recorded which). Each CDR3 is given with its conserved first and last residue.

v_gene	j_gene	CDR3aa
TRBV19	TRBJ1-5	CASSRTDNQPQHF
TRBV5-8	TRBJ2-6	CASSESSGANVLTF
TRBV20-1	TRBJ1-6	CSANRDRNSPLHF
TRBV19	TRBJ2-7	CASSGTTREQYF
TRBV6-4	TRBJ2-2	CASSDTGTSGANTGELFF
TRBV7-2	TRBJ1-1	CASSLAGAGTEAFF
TRBV25-1	TRBJ1-6	CASSESTDYNSPLHF
TRBV5-6	TRBJ1-2	CASSWTGTDGYTF
TRBV27	TRBJ1-1	CASGVTATEAFF
TRBV20-1	TRBJ2-7	CSARGASGADYEQYF
TRBV12-3/TRBV12-4	TRBJ2-1	CASSLTEGRLF
TRBV5-4	TRBJ1-1	CASSPRRGYNSEAFF
TRBV11-2	TRBJ1-1	CASSLAGTANTEAFF
TRBV5-1	TRBJ2-7	CASSLGGLGVYEQYF
TRBV19	TRBJ2-1	CASSITTRNEQFF
TRBV12-3/TRBV12-4	TRBJ2-7	CASSPRQGSYEQYF
TRBV27	TRBJ1-6	CASSSPTGSDSPLHF
TRBV2	TRBJ2-7	CASSPWTGSYEQYF
TRBV30	TRBJ2-5	CAWSAGLAGEWKETQYF
TRBV20-1	TRBJ2-7	CSARRQGYEQYF
TRBV7-6	TRBJ2-3	CASSRQLAGPTTDTQYF
TRBV7-6	TRBJ1-6	CASTLSYNSPLHF
TRBV6-5	TRBJ1-2	CASRRKGTGNNYGYTF
TRBV5-1	TRBJ2-5	CASSFGVGETQYF
TRBV6-6	TRBJ2-7	CASNPSPTNYEQYF
TRBV6-1	TRBJ1-5	CASTSRLSSNQPQHF
TRBV14	TRBJ2-7	CASSQVGQGTYEQYF
TRBV7-2	TRBJ2-3	CASSLDGGRDTQYF
TRBV7-8	TRBJ1-2	CASSLGGKASYGYTF
TRBV9	TRBJ2-1	CASSGRDQLNEQFF
TRBV12-3/TRBV12-4	TRBJ1-6	CASSLRLEGSPLHF
TRBV6-1	TRBJ2-7	CASSEAGDSYEQYF
TRBV12-3/TRBV12-4	TRBJ2-2	CASSQGTRRGTTGELFF